These T cell receptor beta chains were read from a single sample in a study of blood T cell repertoires in COVID-19. Here immunoSEQ multiplex PCR was the method, and the copy in TCRdb shows in-frame clones only, minus some. In the table there are about 70,000 clones, more than 75% of which are singletons. The sequencing input was peripheral blood. All receptors come from an elderly woman with active or convalescent COVID-19. Each CDR3 is given with its conserved first and last residue. Fields, in order: clone size, D gene, V gene, J gene, CDR3 protein, CDR3 DNA. The D gene is left open where the match is weak. Where a row states a size, it is once, few, many or the class of an expanded clone; other rows omit it.

abundance: NA; d_gene: TRBD1; v_gene: TRBV11-3; j_gene: TRBJ1-1; CDR3aa: CASSFGQGAVNTEAFF; CDR3nt: TGTGCCAGCAGCTTCGGACAGGGGGCGGTGAACACTGAAGCTTTCTTT
abundance: NA; d_gene: TRBD1; v_gene: TRBV7-9; j_gene: TRBJ1-3; CDR3aa: CASKLQGDGNTIYF; CDR3nt: TGTGCCAGCAAACTCCAGGGGGATGGAAACACCATATATTTT
abundance: once; d_gene: NA; v_gene: TRBV11-2; j_gene: TRBJ2-3; CDR3aa: CASSLVAGTSTDTQYF; CDR3nt: TGTGCCAGCAGCTTAGTCGCAGGGACTAGCACAGATACGCAGTATTTT
abundance: NA; d_gene: NA; v_gene: TRBV27; j_gene: TRBJ1-4; CDR3aa: CASSFRSRSTNEKLFF; CDR3nt: TGTGCCAGCAGTTTTCGGAGCAGATCAACTAATGAAAAACTGTTTTTT
abundance: NA; d_gene: NA; v_gene: TRBV19; j_gene: TRBJ2-3; CDR3aa: CASSMEGRDTQYF; CDR3nt: TGTGCCAGTAGTATGGAGGGGCGGGACACGCAGTATTTT
abundance: NA; d_gene: NA; v_gene: TRBV10-3; j_gene: TRBJ1-5; CDR3aa: CAISEAGTGGYQPQHF; CDR3nt: TGTGCCATCAGTGAAGCCGGGACGGGGGGGTATCAGCCCCAGCATTTT
abundance: NA; d_gene: TRBD2; v_gene: TRBV5-1; j_gene: TRBJ2-3; CDR3aa: CASSSILTAGADTQYF; CDR3nt: TGCGCCAGCAGCTCTATCTTAACAGCGGGAGCAGATACGCAGTATTTT
abundance: NA; d_gene: NA; v_gene: TRBV7-2; j_gene: TRBJ2-7; CDR3aa: CASSLYSAGGYEQYF; CDR3nt: TGTGCCAGCAGCTTATATAGTGCAGGGGGGTACGAGCAGTACTTC
abundance: NA; d_gene: TRBD2; v_gene: TRBV30; j_gene: TRBJ2-3; CDR3aa: CATRRGGLVDTQYF; CDR3nt: TGTGCCACCCGGCGGGGGGGCCTCGTAGATACGCAGTATTTT
abundance: NA; d_gene: TRBD1; v_gene: TRBV7-7; j_gene: TRBJ1-4; CDR3aa: CASSTREQGVDNEKLFF; CDR3nt: TGTGCTAGCAGCACAAGGGAACAGGGGGTCGATAATGAAAAACTGTTTTTT
abundance: once; d_gene: TRBD1; v_gene: TRBV7-6; j_gene: TRBJ1-1; CDR3aa: CASSSGTVNTEAFF; CDR3nt: TGTGCCAGCAGCTCCGGGACAGTGAACACTGAAGCTTTCTTT
abundance: once; d_gene: NA; v_gene: TRBV12-5; j_gene: TRBJ2-5; CDR3aa: CASGPRGGETQYF; CDR3nt: TGTGCTAGTGGTCCACGCGGCGGGGAGACCCAGTACTTC
abundance: NA; d_gene: NA; v_gene: TRBV7-8; j_gene: TRBJ2-2; CDR3aa: CASSLVTPNTGELFF; CDR3nt: TGTGCCAGCAGCTTAGTGACACCCAACACCGGGGAGCTGTTTTTT
abundance: once; d_gene: NA; v_gene: TRBV10-3; j_gene: TRBJ2-1; CDR3aa: CAIQGYIGYEQFF; CDR3nt: TGTGCCATTCAGGGATATATTGGGTATGAGCAGTTCTTC
abundance: NA; d_gene: NA; v_gene: TRBV6-1; j_gene: TRBJ1-4; CDR3aa: CASSEAGVSQGKLFF; CDR3nt: TGTGCCAGCAGTGAAGCAGGCGTAAGCCAGGGGAAATTGTTTTTT
abundance: NA; d_gene: TRBD1; v_gene: TRBV4-1; j_gene: TRBJ2-7; CDR3aa: CASSQAPGQFYEQYF; CDR3nt: TGCGCCAGCAGCCAAGCTCCGGGACAGTTCTACGAGCAGTACTTC
abundance: NA; d_gene: NA; v_gene: TRBV18; j_gene: TRBJ1-2; CDR3aa: CASSPGSGDYYGYTF; CDR3nt: TGTGCCAGCTCGCCGGGCTCTGGGGACTACTATGGCTACACCTTC
abundance: NA; d_gene: NA; v_gene: TRBV4-1; j_gene: TRBJ2-7; CDR3aa: CASSQGLAYEQYF; CDR3nt: TGCGCCAGCAGCCAAGGACTAGCCTACGAGCAGTACTTC
abundance: few; d_gene: NA; v_gene: TRBV3-1/TRBV3-2; j_gene: TRBJ1-2; CDR3aa: CASSQDPAEAGYTF; CDR3nt: TGTGCCAGCAGCCAAGATCCGGCGGAGGCGGGCTACACCTTC
abundance: NA; d_gene: NA; v_gene: TRBV7-3; j_gene: TRBJ2-2; CDR3aa: CASSLNREIGELFF; CDR3nt: TGTGCCAGCAGCTTAAACAGGGAGATCGGGGAGCTGTTTTTT
abundance: NA; d_gene: TRBD1; v_gene: TRBV7-2; j_gene: TRBJ1-3; CDR3aa: CASSFTSRQGSGNTIYF; CDR3nt: TGTGCCAGCAGCTTCACATCTCGACAGGGTTCTGGAAACACCATATATTTT
abundance: once; d_gene: NA; v_gene: TRBV7-2; j_gene: TRBJ2-2; CDR3aa: CASIGGRNTGELFF; CDR3nt: TGTGCCAGCATCGGGGGGCGGAACACCGGGGAGCTGTTTTTT
abundance: NA; d_gene: NA; v_gene: TRBV10-2; j_gene: TRBJ2-2; CDR3aa: CASWGTPPGGGELFF; CDR3nt: TGCGCCAGCTGGGGGACTCCTCCCGGGGGCGGGGAGCTGTTTTTT
abundance: NA; d_gene: TRBD1; v_gene: TRBV4-1; j_gene: TRBJ1-6; CDR3aa: CASSQLTGDSPLHF; CDR3nt: TGCGCCAGCAGCCAATTGACAGGGGATTCACCCCTCCACTTT
abundance: NA; d_gene: TRBD1; v_gene: TRBV7-2; j_gene: TRBJ2-1; CDR3aa: CASSFSGGEIEQFF; CDR3nt: TGTGCCAGCAGCTTTTCAGGGGGCGAGATTGAGCAGTTCTTC
abundance: few; d_gene: TRBD1; v_gene: TRBV19; j_gene: TRBJ2-2; CDR3aa: CASKKTGTGGNTGELFF; CDR3nt: TGTGCCAGTAAAAAGACCGGGACAGGGGGAAACACCGGGGAGCTGTTTTTT
abundance: NA; d_gene: TRBD1; v_gene: TRBV18; j_gene: TRBJ1-1; CDR3aa: CASSSVRTGENTEAFF; CDR3nt: TGTGCCAGCTCATCGGTTCGGACAGGGGAGAACACTGAAGCTTTCTTT
abundance: NA; d_gene: TRBD2; v_gene: TRBV5-1; j_gene: TRBJ2-4; CDR3aa: CASSLEGRVGSAVIGKNIQYF; CDR3nt: TGCGCCAGCAGCTTGGAAGGGAGGGTGGGTTCAGCCGTCATTGGCAAAAACATTCAGTACTTC
abundance: NA; d_gene: TRBD1; v_gene: TRBV9; j_gene: TRBJ1-4; CDR3aa: CASSIQGDREKLFF; CDR3nt: TGTGCCAGCAGCATACAGGGGGATCGAGAAAAACTGTTTTTT
abundance: NA; d_gene: NA; v_gene: TRBV3-1/TRBV3-2; j_gene: TRBJ1-2; CDR3aa: CASSQETIYGYTF; CDR3nt: TGTGCCAGCAGCCAAGAAACAATCTATGGCTACACCTTC